Listed here are 20 T cell receptor beta chains from one sample, sequenced in a study of T cells in Graves' hyperthyroidism and ophthalmopathy (dated by TCRdb to the late 2010s). Libraries were prepared through multiplex PCR. This sample was sequenced with an Illumina HiSeq 2000. TCR beta CDR3 regions were amplified from RNA transcripts. The TCR CDR3 was subjected to a first round of RT-PCR using the HTBI primer set and the Qiagen OneStep RT-PCR kit. Through fastp at Q25 and MiXCR, TCRdb rebuilt clones from the public reads, retaining in-frame beta chains. Identical CDR3 proteins give one entry, which carries the most common genes and DNA. For this sample the table gives some 420,000 distinct CDR3 sequences, of which roughly 15% were detected only once. Less than 6.5% of the sample is held by the ten biggest clonotypes. Material for sequencing was blood. These receptors originate from a young woman with Graves' hyperthyroidism.

The table lists this clonotype with many counts. Here the CDR3 reads CASSQDRDTSGYTF. Here the CDR3 DNA reads TGTGCCAGCAGCCAAGACCGGGATACGTCCGGCTACACCTTC. The rearrangement uses TRBV3-1 and TRBJ1-2; no reliable D call. CDR1 is LGHDT and CDR2 is YNNKEL in the germline V gene (reference sequence). Trimming removed 0 bases at V and 8 bases at J, with 13 bases between. The CDR3 consists of 14 residues.

At least ten counts were recorded for this clonotype. This chain uses TRBV7-9 with TRBJ2-7; D is undetermined. The germline V gene has CDR1 SEHNR and CDR2 FQNEAQ (reference sequence). V lost 3 bases and J 3 bases, leaving 6 bases between the germline ends. CDR3 length equals 12 residues. CDR3 DNA: TGTGCCAGCAGCTTGGGGTACTACGAGCAGTACTTC. Amino acids: CASSLGYYEQYF.

Regarding this clonotype: At one of its ends the junction is not consistent with the germline gene, which may arise from a read error. The chain carries TRBV12-3 or TRBV12-4 and TRBJ2-1; D possibly matches TRBD1 or TRBD2 (6 bases each). This CDR3 is 17 amino acids long. The CDR3 DNA is TGTGCCAGCAGTGGGATCGGCAGGGGAGGCTCCTACAACGAGCAGTTCTTC. Protein: CASSGIGRGGSYNEQFF.

In its sample, this clonotype was seen many times. V is TRBV11-2 and J is TRBJ1-1; D is uncertain. In germline, CDR1 is SGHAT, CDR2 FQNNGV. The V and J ends lost 5 bases and 1 base respectively, with 14 bases between them. CDR3 size: 15 residues. The CDR3 DNA reads as TGTGCCAGCAGCGGGATAAACTCACGGAACACTGAAGCTTTCTTT. Residues: CASSGINSRNTEAFF. Full variable domain (outside the CDR3, taken from reference TRBV11-2 and TRBJ1-1): EAGVAQSPRYKIIEKRQSVAFWCNPISGHATLYWYQQILGQGPKLLIQFQNNGVVDDSQLPKDRFSAERLKGVDSTLKIQPAKLEDSAVYLCASSGINSRNTEAFFGQGTRLTVV.

This clonotype came up a few times. The chain couples TRBV19 to TRBJ2-7; the D is unclear. Looked up from germline, CDR1 is LNHDA and CDR2 is SQIVND (reference sequence). The CDR3 is made up of 14 amino acids. Trimming cost V 3 bases and J 3 bases, with 12 bases left between them. The CDR3 here is CASSIGVDFYEQYF. The CDR3 nucleotides read TGTGCCAGTAGTATTGGGGTCGATTTCTACGAGCAGTACTTC.

There are a few counts of this clonotype. The gene calls are TRBV28 and TRBJ1-6; no reliable D call. From germline, CDR1 is MDHEN and CDR2 SYDVKM. V lost 2 bases and J lost 8, with 16 bases in between. This CDR3 spans 16 amino acids. CDR3 residues: CASSLGPGEVYSPLHF. In DNA form, the CDR3 reads TGTGCCAGCAGTTTAGGACCGGGAGAAGTTTATTCACCCCTCCACTTT.

Points on this clonotype: A read error may account for a junction end that differs from germline. This chain connects TRBV18 to TRBJ1-1; D call uncertain. Germline-derived CDR1 and CDR2 are KGHSH and LQKENI. This CDR3 has 15 residues. The CDR3 coding sequence is TGTGCCAGCTTGCCCCGCCAACTCACGAACACTGAAACTTTCTTT. Its protein product is CASLPRQLTNTETFF.

The table lists this clonotype with a few counts. A much larger clonotype is one base distant, so this may be a read error. The chain uses TRBV12-3 or TRBV12-4 and TRBJ2-1, with 7 bases aligning to TRBD1. J lost 10 bases, V lost 5 bases, and 14 bases had no gene match. The CDR3 length is 15 residues. DNA of the CDR3: TGTGCCAGCAGTCCGACAGGGAAGGGGATTGGGGAGCAGTTCTTC. Its translation is CASSPTGKGIGEQFF.

This clonotype came up many times. V and J are TRBV6-1 and TRBJ2-7; TRBD1 matches at 10 bases. V trimming: 5 bases; J trimming: 2 bases; junction bases outside the gene matches: 9. CDR1 is MNHNS and CDR2 is SASEGT in the germline V gene. The CDR3 contains 16 residues. DNA for the CDR3: TGTGCCAGCAGTCTAATGGAGGGACAGGGGACCTACGAGCAGTACTTC. It is translated as CASSLMEGQGTYEQYF.

This clonotype has a count of ten or more. The V gene is TRBV11-1, the J gene TRBJ2-7; 12 bases match TRBD2. This CDR3 has 15 amino acids. The V segment lost 5 bases and the J segment 2 bases; nucleotides outside the gene matches: 4. The germline V gene has CDR1 SGHAT and CDR2 FQDESV (reference sequence). The CDR3 protein is CASSPGTSGPYEQYF. CDR3 bases: TGTGCCAGCAGCCCTGGGACTAGCGGGCCCTACGAGCAGTACTTC.

Of note for this clonotype: This may come from a read error, since a much larger clone is one base off. This chain uses TRBV28 with TRBJ1-2; 7 bases line up with TRBD1. The V gene end was trimmed by 2 bases and the J gene end by 8 bases; junction bases not matched to a gene: 8. CDR3 length: 14 amino acids. The germline gives CDR1 MDHEN, CDR2 SYDVKM. DNA for the CDR3: TGTGCCAGCAGTTTACGAGCAGGGGGTCTCGGCTACACCTTC. Amino acids: CASSLRAGGLGYTF.

This clonotype was seen a few times. The rearrangement joins TRBV27 to TRBJ2-1; D gene uncertain. The germline V gene encodes CDR1 MNHEY and CDR2 SMNVEV (reference sequence). The V end was cut by 1 base, the J end by 1 base, with 8 bases between. The CDR3 sequence is 15 residues long. The CDR3: CASSLYLESYNEQFF. The CDR3, as DNA: TGTGCCAGCAGTTTATACCTAGAATCCTACAATGAGCAGTTCTTC.

With respect to this clonotype: One base away lies a much larger clone, so this may be a sequencing read error. This chain joins TRBV6-1 and TRBJ1-3, with D possibly matching TRBD1 (6 bases). This CDR3 has 15 residues. CDR1 and CDR2 from the germline V gene are MNHNS and SASEGT. The chain's CDR3 is CANSPPGTSGNTIYF. The CDR3 region has the DNA TGTGCCAACAGTCCACCCGGGACATCTGGAAACACCATATATTTT.

This clonotype was detected a few times. The rearrangement joins TRBV5-1 to TRBJ2-1; 9 bases line up with TRBD2. This CDR3 is built from 14 residues. Germline V gives CDR1 SGHRS, CDR2 YFSETQ. J was trimmed by 8 bases and V by 3 bases; bases with no gene match: 6. The CDR3 spells CASSWGLAQHEQFF. The CDR3 DNA reads TGCGCCAGCAGCTGGGGACTAGCTCAGCATGAGCAGTTCTTC.

Many counts were recorded for this clonotype. A much larger clone differs by one base, so this may be a read error. The chain carries TRBV3-1 and TRBJ2-3; TRBD2 aligns across 9 bases. With V trimmed by 3 bases and J by 7 bases, 11 bases remained unmatched. CDR1 LGHDT and CDR2 YNNKEL come from the germline V gene (reference sequence). This CDR3 comprises 16 residues. This CDR3 is CASSQWDSGSSNTQYF. CDR3 nucleotide sequence: TGTGCCAGCAGCCAGTGGGATAGCGGGAGCTCGAATACGCAGTATTTT.

This clonotype was counted a few times. V is TRBV14 and J is TRBJ2-7; TRBD1 aligns across 10 bases. CDR3 length: 15 amino acids. The germline V gene has CDR1 SGHDN and CDR2 FVKESK. The trim removed 4 bases at V and 4 bases at J, leaving 7 bases unmatched. The CDR3 loop is CASSPRDRGTYEQYF. CDR3 nucleotides: TGTGCCAGCAGCCCCCGGGACAGGGGAACATACGAGCAGTACTTC.

There are many counts of this clonotype. The chain couples TRBV5-1 to TRBJ2-6; D is unresolved. CDR3 size: 18 residues. The V end was cut by 5 bases, the J end by 0 bases, with 18 bases between. Germline V gene sequence: CDR1 SGHRS, CDR2 YFSETQ. CDR3 loop: CASSWDRPGGSGANVLTF. DNA of the CDR3: TGCGCCAGCAGTTGGGATCGTCCAGGCGGCTCTGGGGCCAACGTCCTGACTTTC.

DNA of the CDR3: TGTGCCAGCAGTTTATTTTCCAGTAGCAATCAGCCCCAGCATTTT. Translated: CASSLFSSSNQPQHF. The chain combines TRBV27 with TRBJ1-5; D ambiguous. The CDR3 extends over 15 amino acids. Germline assignment: CDR1 MNHEY and CDR2 SMNVEV (reference sequence). The V gene lost 1 base and the J gene lost 0 bases, with 7 bases spanning the gap.

This clonotype was detected only a few times. A much more abundant neighbour one base away suggests this may be a read error. The missing conserved phenylalanine or tryptophan at the end of this CDR3 makes a read error likely. The chain carries TRBV28 and TRBJ1-1; no clear D. Per the germline V gene, CDR1 is MDHEN and CDR2 is SYDVKM. The CDR3 spans 13 residues. V was shortened by 6 bases and J by 0 bases, with 8 bases between the two germline ends. CDR3 region: CASRFGLNTEAFL. The CDR3 region has the DNA TGTGCCAGCAGATTTGGACTGAACACTGAAGCTTTCCTT.

This clonotype was seen at least ten times. The chain employs TRBV7-2 and TRBJ2-7; possible D gene TRBD2, 5 bases. The V end lost 0 bases, the J end lost 2 bases, and 14 bases lay between the germline ends. From germline, CDR1 is SGHTA and CDR2 FQGNSA. The CDR3 spans 16 residues. CDR3 protein: CASSLAALAGTYEQYF. CDR3 coding DNA: TGTGCCAGCAGCTTAGCGGCTCTAGCAGGAACCTACGAGCAGTACTTC.